This T cell receptor (beta chain) came from a study of response to subunit inactivated influenza vaccine. Via MiXCR, TCRdb re-called the RT-PCR reads, giving one row per CDR3 protein. The table lists 650,000 or so distinct CDR3 sequences, 13% to 15% of them singletons. Study-wide points: Authors suggested few new T cells are recruited by each seasonal influenza vaccination.

With respect to this clonotype: No antigen is known for it. Given a much more abundant clone one base away, this may be a read error.

This CDR3 contains 15 residues. V lost 5 bases and J 0 bases, leaving 11 bases between the germline ends. Germline CDR1 reads LGHDT; CDR2 reads YNNKEL (reference sequence). This clonotype was sampled from a man aged 50-59 years who received an inactivated influenza vaccine. The source was PBMCs from blood, collected less than 15 days before vaccination. The J gene is TRBJ2-4, the V gene TRBV3-1; D possibly corresponds to TRBD2 (6 bases). CDR3: CASSESGLAKNIQYF. CDR3 coding DNA: TGTGCCAGCAGCGAAAGCGGGTTAGCCAAAAACATTCAGTACTTC.